These T cell receptor beta chains were read from a single sample in a study of cytomegalovirus exposure and HLA in healthy donors. The table came from immunoSEQ multiplex PCR; TCRdb's copy has only in-frame clones and leaves some out. The table lists 75,000 to 90,000 clones, 85% to 95% of them singletons. The sample comprised PBMCs. These receptors were obtained from a woman aged 18-35 years in good health and CMV-seronegative. Each CDR3 is given with its conserved first and last residue. Fields, in order: clone size, V gene, D gene, J gene, CDR3 DNA, CDR3 protein. D genes are given only for firm matches. Size is omitted from some rows. Given values are once, few, many or a class for expanded clones.

NA	TRBV7-9	NA	TRBJ1-2	TGTGCCAGCAGCCTAAGATCCTATGGCTACACCTTC	CASSLRSYGYTF
NA	TRBV28	TRBD2	TRBJ2-1	TGTGCCAGCAGTTTAAGCGTGACTAGCGGGAGGGAGCAGTTCTTC	CASSLSVTSGREQFF
NA	TRBV5-1	TRBD2	TRBJ2-1	TGCGCCAGCAGCTTGGTCCTAGCGGGAGGCCTCGGTGAGCAGTTCTTC	CASSLVLAGGLGEQFF
NA	TRBV5-1	TRBD1	TRBJ2-2	TGCGCCAGCAGTTTAGGACAGGCCGGGGAGCTGTTTTTT	CASSLGQAGELFF
NA	TRBV5-1	NA	TRBJ1-1	TGCGCCAGCAGCTCTCCAGACAGGAAGACCACTGAAGCTTTCTTT	CASSSPDRKTTEAFF
NA	TRBV19	TRBD1	TRBJ2-7	TGTGCCAGTAGTCTCGGGACAGCCTCCCGCGAGCAGTACTTC	CASSLGTASREQYF
few	TRBV5-1	NA	TRBJ2-7	TGCGCCAGCAGCTCTCCCTACGAGCAGTACTTC	CASSSPYEQYF
once	TRBV7-9	NA	TRBJ1-6	TGTGCCAGCAGCCTCGCAGGGGTCAATTCACCCCTCCACTTT	CASSLAGVNSPLHF
NA	TRBV7-6	TRBD1	TRBJ1-2	TGTGCCAGCACCCCAGGGGGGACTTCGGGGGGCTACACCTTC	CASTPGGTSGGYTF
NA	TRBV11-2	NA	TRBJ2-7	TGTGCCAGCAGCTCCCGGGGTGGAGAGCAGTACTTC	CASSSRGGEQYF
NA	TRBV27	NA	TRBJ2-1	TGTGCCAGCAGTTTCCTCCTCTCTAGCGTAGCGTCCAATGAGCAGTTCTTC	CASSFLLSSVASNEQFF
NA	TRBV5-4	TRBD1	TRBJ1-4	TGTGCCAGCAGCTTGGGACAGGGGGATAATGAAAAACTGTTTTTT	CASSLGQGDNEKLFF
NA	TRBV9	NA	TRBJ1-2	TGTGCCAGCAGCGCCGACGGAGGGCTCTATGCTGGCTACACCTTC	CASSADGGLYAGYTF
NA	TRBV29-1	NA	TRBJ2-1	TGCAGCGTTCCTGACGGGACTCACTCCTACAATGAGCAGTTCTTC	CSVPDGTHSYNEQFF
few	TRBV6-1	TRBD2	TRBJ2-3	TGTGCCAGCAGTGAAACTAGCGGGGGGGCAGATACGCAGTATTTT	CASSETSGGADTQYF
NA	TRBV7-2	NA	TRBJ2-5	TGTGCCAGCAGCTTTTTTGCTAGCTCAGAGACCCAGTACTTC	CASSFFASSETQYF
NA	TRBV5-4	TRBD2	TRBJ2-5	TGTGCCAGCAGCATCCAACGGGGGGGGTCAGAGACCCAGTACTTC	CASSIQRGGSETQYF
NA	TRBV19	NA	TRBJ1-2	TGTGCCAGTAGCCTGGTAGCGATTCCAGGCTACACCTTC	CASSLVAIPGYTF
NA	TRBV11-2	NA	TRBJ1-2	TGTGCCAGCAGCTTAGACGGCAGGGCTAACTATGGCTACACCTTC	CASSLDGRANYGYTF
NA	TRBV11-2	NA	TRBJ2-6	TGTGCCAGCAGCTTAGTCCCGACACACTCTGGGGCCAACGTCCTGACTTTC	CASSLVPTHSGANVLTF
NA	TRBV6-5	TRBD2	TRBJ2-3	TGTGCCAGCACCTCGGGGGGGAGCGATACGCAGTATTTT	CASTSGGSDTQYF
NA	TRBV7-6	NA	TRBJ2-7	TGTGCCAGCAGCTCCCGACGGACAGCCGACTCCTACGAGCAGTACTTC	CASSSRRTADSYEQYF
NA	TRBV15	NA	TRBJ2-2	TGTGCCACCAGCTTCAGGGGGGCAGCTCCAAACACCGGGGAGCTGTTTTTT	CATSFRGAAPNTGELFF
NA	TRBV5-4	TRBD1	TRBJ2-7	TGTGCCAGCAGCTTCTGGGACAGGGGAAGGTACGAGCAGTACTTC	CASSFWDRGRYEQYF
NA	TRBV7-2	TRBD2	TRBJ2-1	TGTGCCAGCAGCAAGGACGGGGCGGGAGGGTCCTACAATGAGCAGTTCTTC	CASSKDGAGGSYNEQFF
NA	TRBV28	NA	TRBJ1-1	TGTGCCAGCAGTTTAATAGGGGGGGGGATGAACACTGAAGCTTTCTTT	CASSLIGGGMNTEAFF
NA	TRBV25-1	NA	TRBJ2-3	TGTGCCAGCAGTGAATCTGGTTTGGAGTCGCAGTATTTT	CASSESGLESQYF
NA	TRBV5-4	TRBD2	TRBJ2-3	TGTGCCAGCAGCGGGCTAGCGGGAGATACGCAGTATTTT	CASSGLAGDTQYF
NA	TRBV5-5	TRBD1	TRBJ2-7	TGTGCCAGCAGAAACCAGGGGGCGGAAGAGCAGTACTTC	CASRNQGAEEQYF
NA	TRBV15	NA	TRBJ2-3	TGTGCCACCAGCAGAGAACCAGCGGCGAGGAACACAGATACGCAGTATTTT	CATSREPAARNTDTQYF
NA	TRBV2	NA	TRBJ1-1	TGTGCCAGCAGTGGGGGGGGCACTGAAGCTTTCTTT	CASSGGGTEAFF